The rows below give T cell receptor beta chains drawn from one sample of a study of Tregs in tolerant kidney transplant recipients. Libraries were prepared by immunoSEQ multiplex PCR; TCRdb keeps only in-frame clonotypes and omits some of them. The sample consists of tens of thousands of clones, just over 90% of them appearing once. The sequencing input was CD8+ T cells from blood. These receptors were collected from a human donor in good health. Both conserved end residues are part of each CDR3. Each record gives: D gene, J gene, clone size, V gene, CDR3 protein, CDR3 DNA. A D gene is named only where the DNA matches it firmly. Some rows mark clone size as missing; the rest say once, few, many or name a class of expanded clone.

NA,TRBJ2-1,once,TRBV7-9,CASSPGTRYNEQFF,TGTGCCAGCAGCCCAGGAACGAGGTACAATGAGCAGTTCTTC
TRBD2,TRBJ2-3,NA,TRBV14,CASSQDVTSGRGSDTQYF,TGTGCCAGCAGCCAAGATGTGACTAGCGGGAGGGGATCAGATACGCAGTATTTT
NA,TRBJ1-3,NA,TRBV5-8,CASSLARVGRAGNTIYF,TGTGCCAGCAGCTTGGCCCGTGTGGGGCGTGCTGGAAACACCATATATTTT
TRBD1,TRBJ2-7,NA,TRBV27,CASGTGGSYEQYF,TGTGCCAGCGGGACAGGGGGCTCCTACGAGCAGTACTTC
NA,TRBJ2-3,once,TRBV30,CAWSVGSWTDTQYF,TGTGCCTGGAGTGTCGGTAGTTGGACAGATACGCAGTATTTT
NA,TRBJ2-1,NA,TRBV4-1,CASSPRGGGYEQFF,TGCGCCAGCAGCCCCCGAGGAGGGGGCTATGAGCAGTTCTTC
TRBD1,TRBJ2-2,once,TRBV5-1,CASSLGQGRVELFF,TGCGCCAGCAGCCTCGGACAGGGGAGAGTGGAGCTGTTTTTT
TRBD2,TRBJ2-1,NA,TRBV5-4,CASRGTSGYNEQFF,TGTGCCAGCAGGGGGACTAGCGGCTACAATGAGCAGTTCTTC
NA,TRBJ2-7,few,TRBV2,CASSRSDEQYF,TGTGCCAGCAGTCGGTCTGACGAGCAGTACTTC
TRBD2,TRBJ2-7,NA,TRBV19,CASSGGEGLLEQYF,TGTGCCAGTTCCGGCGGGGAGGGTCTTCTCGAGCAGTACTTC
NA,TRBJ2-7,NA,TRBV5-5,CASSLAAGWEQYF,TGTGCCAGCAGCTTGGCCGCCGGATGGGAGCAGTACTTC
TRBD2,TRBJ2-2,NA,TRBV6-5,CATASGLPTGELFF,TGTGCCACCGCTAGCGGTTTACCGACCGGGGAGCTGTTTTTT
TRBD2,TRBJ2-1,NA,TRBV9,CASSDTGGKQFF,TGTGCCAGCAGTGACACGGGAGGGAAGCAGTTCTTC
TRBD1,TRBJ1-1,NA,TRBV7-9,CASSLQGGTEAFF,TGTGCCAGCAGCTTACAGGGGGGCACTGAAGCTTTCTTT
NA,TRBJ2-3,once,TRBV7-9,CASSPGGTDTQYF,TGTGCCAGCAGCCCCGGGGGCACAGATACGCAGTATTTT
TRBD1,TRBJ1-1,NA,TRBV5-4,CASAPGQGFGTEAFF,TGTGCCAGCGCACCGGGACAGGGGTTTGGCACTGAAGCTTTCTTT
NA,TRBJ2-7,NA,TRBV4-1,CASSHGTPGQGGYEQYF,TGCGCCAGCAGCCACGGCACACCGGGTCAGGGTGGCTACGAGCAGTACTTC
TRBD1,TRBJ2-1,NA,TRBV5-4,CASSWAATGDNEQFF,TGTGCCAGCAGCTGGGCGGCGACAGGGGACAATGAGCAGTTCTTC
TRBD1,TRBJ1-1,NA,TRBV29-1,CSARTGMNTEAFF,TGCAGCGCTCGGACAGGGATGAACACTGAAGCTTTCTTT
TRBD2,TRBJ2-1,NA,TRBV4-1,CASSQGREVDEQFF,TGCGCCAGCAGCCAAGGACGGGAGGTCGATGAGCAGTTCTTC
NA,TRBJ2-7,NA,TRBV5-4,CASSKGEVPYEQYF,TGTGCCAGCAGCAAGGGAGAAGTTCCCTACGAGCAGTACTTC
NA,TRBJ1-1,few,TRBV7-9,CASSLGGSTEAFF,TGTGCCAGCAGCTTAGGGGGGAGCACTGAAGCTTTCTTT
NA,TRBJ1-2,few,TRBV7-9,CASSLIGGGYGYTF,TGTGCCAGCAGCTTAATTGGGGGAGGCTATGGCTACACCTTC
NA,TRBJ2-3,NA,TRBV9,CASSVGAGTDTQYF,TGTGCCAGCAGCGTAGGGGCAGGGACAGATACGCAGTATTTT
NA,TRBJ2-1,NA,TRBV7-6,CASSMTGYNEQFF,TGTGCCAGCAGCATGACAGGTTACAATGAGCAGTTCTTC
NA,TRBJ1-2,NA,TRBV7-9,CASSGGGFIHGYTF,TGTGCCAGCAGCGGTGGGGGGTTTATCCATGGCTACACCTTC
NA,TRBJ1-4,NA,TRBV19,CASSSPRAPSNEKLFF,TGTGCCAGTAGTTCCCCGAGGGCCCCAAGTAATGAAAAACTGTTTTTT
TRBD1,TRBJ2-1,NA,TRBV9,CASSMTGGLFF,TGTGCCAGCAGCATGACAGGGGGGTTGTTCTTC
NA,TRBJ1-2,NA,TRBV18,CASSSRLFRDIAQGYTF,TGTGCCAGCTCATCCCGATTATTCCGGGACATCGCCCAGGGCTACACCTTC
NA,TRBJ2-7,NA,TRBV10-3,CAISESAGYLSYEQYF,TGTGCCATCAGTGAGTCCGCTGGGTATCTATCCTACGAGCAGTACTTC
NA,TRBJ2-3,once,TRBV5-6,CASSLLRDVLDTQYF,TGTGCCAGCAGCTTGCTGCGGGATGTTCTAGATACGCAGTATTTT
NA,TRBJ2-3,NA,TRBV5-1,CASSAKDRSSTDTQYF,TGCGCCAGCAGCGCCAAGGACAGATCTAGCACAGATACGCAGTATTTT
NA,TRBJ2-1,NA,TRBV13,CASSDGGNEQFF,TGTGCCAGCAGCGATGGTGGGAATGAGCAGTTCTTC
NA,TRBJ1-2,NA,TRBV27,CASRNNYGYTF,TGTGCCAGCCGGAATAACTATGGCTACACCTTC
TRBD1,TRBJ1-2,NA,TRBV6-1,CASSEIGRGQVYGYTF,TGTGCCAGCAGTGAAATTGGCAGGGGGCAAGTCTATGGCTACACCTTC
NA,TRBJ2-3,NA,TRBV10-1,CASSPDRGLTTDTQYF,TGCGCCAGCAGCCCAGACCGGGGGTTAACCACAGATACGCAGTATTTT
TRBD1,TRBJ1-1,NA,TRBV11-1,CASSLTGEVTEAFF,TGTGCCAGCAGCTTAACAGGGGAGGTCACTGAAGCTTTCTTT
NA,TRBJ1-1,once,TRBV7-9,CAGGIFEPAGAEAFF,TGTGCCGGAGGGATCTTTGAACCCGCTGGCGCTGAAGCTTTCTTT
NA,TRBJ2-3,NA,TRBV27,CASSWAGSQIDTQYF,TGTGCCAGCAGTTGGGCAGGCAGTCAGATAGATACGCAGTATTTT
NA,TRBJ1-2,NA,TRBV7-9,CASELGGYGYTF,TGTGCCAGCGAACTCGGGGGCTATGGCTACACCTTC